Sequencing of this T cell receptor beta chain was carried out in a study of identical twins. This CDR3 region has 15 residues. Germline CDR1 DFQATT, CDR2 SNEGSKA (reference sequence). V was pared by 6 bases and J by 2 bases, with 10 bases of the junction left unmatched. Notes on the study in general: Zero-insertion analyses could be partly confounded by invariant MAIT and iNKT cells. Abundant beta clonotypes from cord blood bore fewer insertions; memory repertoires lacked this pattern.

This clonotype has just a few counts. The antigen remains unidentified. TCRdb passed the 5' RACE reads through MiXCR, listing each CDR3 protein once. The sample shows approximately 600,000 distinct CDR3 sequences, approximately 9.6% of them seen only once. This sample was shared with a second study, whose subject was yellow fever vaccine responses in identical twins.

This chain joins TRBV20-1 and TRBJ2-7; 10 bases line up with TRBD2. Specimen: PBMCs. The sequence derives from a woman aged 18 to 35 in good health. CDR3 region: CSAGPTTSGAYEQYF. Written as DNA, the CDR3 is TGCAGTGCCGGCCCCACAACTAGCGGGGCCTACGAGCAGTACTTC.